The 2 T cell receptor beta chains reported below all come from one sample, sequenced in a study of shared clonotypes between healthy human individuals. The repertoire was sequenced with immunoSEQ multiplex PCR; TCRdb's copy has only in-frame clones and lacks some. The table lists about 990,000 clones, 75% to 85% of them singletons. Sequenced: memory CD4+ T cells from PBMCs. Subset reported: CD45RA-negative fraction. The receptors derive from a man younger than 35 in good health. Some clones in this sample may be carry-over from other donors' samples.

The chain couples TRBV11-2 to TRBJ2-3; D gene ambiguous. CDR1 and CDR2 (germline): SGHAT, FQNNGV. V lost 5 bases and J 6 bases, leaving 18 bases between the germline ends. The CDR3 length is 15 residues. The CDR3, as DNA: TGTGCCAGCAGCCACCGTGAGCAGTTTATGGATACGCAGTATTTT. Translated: CASSHREQFMDTQYF.

CDR3 residues: CATSRAPRDTSYEQYF. As DNA, the CDR3 is TGTGCCACCAGCAGAGCCCCTCGGGACACCTCCTACGAGCAGTACTTC. This rearrangement joins TRBV15 to TRBJ2-7; D perhaps matches TRBD1 (6 bases). The germline V gene has CDR1 LNHNV and CDR2 YYDKDF (reference sequence). The CDR3 extends over 16 amino acids. Trimming left V 1 base short and J 0 bases short, with 13 bases between.